These 28 T cell receptor beta chains came from one sample sequenced in a study of beta chain features in type 1 diabetes. Study outcomes and limitations: Moderate but significant shortening of TCRB CDR3s was recorded in all four CD4+ subsets from Type 1 diabetes patients.

No antigen has been identified for these receptors. Sequenced material consisted of expressed TCRB transcripts (all of the isolated RNA was reverse transcribed). The table came from immunoSEQ multiplex PCR; TCRdb's copy has only in-frame clones and leaves some out. There are about 160,000 clones in the sample; almost 65% occur only once, and about 0.1% lies in the top ten. Sequenced material: naive CD4+ T cells from blood. The receptors originated from a man aged 30-40 years with type 1 diabetes.

The chain uses TRBV25-1 and TRBJ2-3, with D maybe TRBD1 (5 bases). Trimming pared 4 bases from V and 0 bases from J, leaving 8 bases between. Germline-derived CDR1 and CDR2 are MGHDK and SYGVNS. The CDR3 consists of 14 residues. The CDR3 loop reads CASSARASTDTQYF. Here the CDR3 DNA reads TGTGCCAGCAGTGCCAGGGCTAGCACAGATACGCAGTATTTT.

This clone came up a few times. This rearrangement joins TRBV19 to TRBJ1-3; 9 bases line up with TRBD1. In germline, CDR1 is LNHDA, CDR2 SQIVND (reference sequence). This CDR3 spans 14 amino acids. CDR3 loop: CAASGTGSGNTIYF. CDR3 nucleotide sequence: TGTGCAGCAAGTGGGACAGGGTCTGGAAACACCATATATTTT.

The CDR3 loop is CASSQQGEGSPLHF. For the CDR3, the DNA is TGTGCCAGCAGCCAACAGGGAGAAGGATCACCCCTCCACTTT. The chain uses TRBV14 and TRBJ1-6; maybe TRBD1 (5 bases). The CDR3 has 14 amino acids. The V end lost 2 bases, the J end lost 10 bases, and 12 bases lay between the germline ends. Per the germline V gene, CDR1 is SGHDN and CDR2 is FVKESK.

The chain carries TRBV11-2 and TRBJ2-3; TRBD2 might be the D (5 bases). V shed 5 bases and J shed 3 bases, with 15 bases lying between them. This CDR3 has 15 residues. The germline CDR1 and CDR2 sequences are SGHAT and FQNNGV. The CDR3 bases are TGTGCCAGCAGCCCGGACGGCCCGGGAACAGATACGCAGTATTTT. Translated, it gives CASSPDGPGTDTQYF.

This clone turned up a few times. The V gene is TRBV7-7, the J gene TRBJ2-5; TRBD2 might be the D (5 bases). The germline V gene encodes CDR1 SSHAT and CDR2 FNYEAQ (reference sequence). V was trimmed by 3 bases and J by 1 base, leaving 9 bases between them. The CDR3 is made up of 14 amino acids. The CDR3 sequence is CASSLGSVQETQYF. As DNA, the CDR3 is TGTGCCAGCAGCTTGGGTAGCGTCCAAGAGACCCAGTACTTC.

V gene TRBV10-3 combines with J gene TRBJ2-7; tentative D call: TRBD1 (6 bases). The length of the CDR3 is 14 residues. The V end was cut by 2 bases, the J end by 2 bases, with 10 bases between. CDR1 ENHRY and CDR2 SYGVKD come from the germline V gene. This CDR3 reads CAISERTVAYEQYF. CDR3 in DNA: TGTGCCATCAGTGAGAGGACAGTGGCCTACGAGCAGTACTTC.

The genes are TRBV15 and TRBJ2-1, with 7 nucleotides matching TRBD2. Germline V gene sequence: CDR1 LNHNV, CDR2 YYDKDF (reference sequence). V trimming: 0 bases; J trimming: 3 bases; junction bases outside the gene matches: 5. The CDR3 is 16 amino acids. The CDR3 is CATSRDHSGFYNEQFF. The CDR3 DNA reads as TGTGCCACCAGCAGAGACCATAGCGGGTTCTACAATGAGCAGTTCTTC.

This sequence joins TRBV30 and TRBJ2-5; D perhaps matches TRBD2 (7 bases). There are 15 residues in the CDR3. CDR1 and CDR2 (germline): GTSNPN, SVGIG (reference sequence). Trimming removed 0 bases from V and 7 bases from J, with 18 bases in between. The DNA of the CDR3 is TGTGCCTGGAGTGTACAGGGACTACGCTTGGGGACCCAGTACTTC. Amino acid sequence: CAWSVQGLRLGTQYF. Supplemented by reference TRBV30 and TRBJ2-5, the full variable domain reads SQTIHQWPATLVQPVGSPLSLECTVEGTSNPNLYWYRQAAGRGLQLLFYSVGIGQISSEVPQNLSASRPQDRQFILSSKKLLLSDSGFYLCAWSVQGLRLGTQYFGPGTRLLVL.

The V and J genes are TRBV7-2 and TRBJ2-3; 8 nucleotides match TRBD2. Germline V gene lookup returns CDR1 SGHTA and CDR2 FQGNSA. With 4 bases clipped from V and 1 base from J, the junction kept 13 bases outside the gene matches. The CDR3 spans 18 residues. The CDR3 loop reads CASSSPGGQWFGTDTQYF. CDR3 bases: TGTGCCAGCAGCTCCCCGGGGGGGCAGTGGTTTGGCACAGATACGCAGTATTTT.

The CDR3 reads CASSNATASGNTIYF. For the CDR3, the DNA is TGCGCCAGCAGTAACGCGACAGCGTCTGGAAACACCATATATTTT. The chain is built from TRBV23-1 and TRBJ1-3; a weak D match, TRBD1 (5 bases). TRBV23-1 is sorted into the ORF group, with uncertain function. The CDR3 has 15 residues. The germline V and J ends were trimmed by 5 bases and 1 base, with 12 bases remaining between them.

This clone was counted once. The J gene is TRBJ1-2, the V gene TRBV7-2; a weak D match, TRBD1 (5 bases). Trimming removed 5 bases at V and 0 bases at J, with 10 bases between. Per the germline V gene, CDR1 is SGHTA and CDR2 is FQGNSA. There are 14 residues in the CDR3. The CDR3 region has the DNA TGTGCCAGCAGCATTGGGGGAGCTAACTATGGCTACACCTTC. Translating it yields CASSIGGANYGYTF. Complete variable domain (other parts from reference TRBV7-2 and TRBJ1-2): GAGVSQSPSNKVTEKGKDVELRCDPISGHTALYWYRQSLGQGLEFLIYFQGNSAPDKSGLPSDRFSAERTGGSVSTLTIQRTQQEDSAVYLCASSIGGANYGYTFGSGTRLTVV.

This clone was seen just once. The rearrangement joins TRBV7-2 to TRBJ2-7; 9 positions match TRBD1. The germline V gene encodes CDR1 SGHTA and CDR2 FQGNSA. The ends lost 5 bases at V and 0 bases at J; junction bases unmatched: 5. The CDR3 covers 15 residues. CDR3 DNA: TGTGCCAGCAGCCGGACAGGGGCGAGCTCCTACGAGCAGTACTTC. Its translation: CASSRTGASSYEQYF.

The genes are TRBV9 and TRBJ1-1; tentatively, D is TRBD1 (5 bases). Trimming removed 6 bases from V and 0 bases from J, with 9 bases in between. Germline V gives CDR1 SGDLS, CDR2 YYNGEE. The length of the CDR3 is 13 residues. Here the CDR3 reads CASTRGMNTEAFF. For the CDR3, the DNA is TGTGCCAGCACAAGGGGAATGAACACTGAAGCTTTCTTT.

The V gene is TRBV7-2, the J gene TRBJ2-7; possible D gene TRBD1, 5 bases. CDR3 length: 15 residues. V lost 5 bases and J lost 1, with 15 bases in between. Per the germline V gene, CDR1 is SGHTA and CDR2 is FQGNSA. CDR3 region: CASSPSGASSYEQYF. The CDR3 DNA follows: TGTGCCAGCAGCCCTAGTGGGGCGTCATCCTACGAGCAGTACTTC.

Only one count was recorded for this clone. The rearrangement uses TRBV5-4 and TRBJ2-5; D is unresolved. Deletions cut 0 bases from V and 4 bases from J, with 7 bases between. This CDR3 region has 13 residues. From germline, CDR1 is SGHNT and CDR2 YYREEE (reference sequence). CDR3 amino acids: CASSLALTETQYF. CDR3 in DNA: TGTGCCAGCAGCTTGGCACTAACAGAGACCCAGTACTTC.

The chain combines TRBV7-2 with TRBJ1-2, with 9 nucleotides matching TRBD1. With 5 bases clipped from V and 7 bases from J, the junction kept 8 bases outside the gene matches. CDR3 length: 14 residues. Looked up from germline, CDR1 is SGHTA and CDR2 is FQGNSA. The CDR3 region is CASSTRDREGGYTF. Written as DNA, the CDR3 is TGTGCCAGCAGCACCCGGGACAGGGAGGGTGGCTACACCTTC.

V usage is TRBV14 and J usage is TRBJ2-3; D unclear. CDR3 size: 14 residues. Trimming pared 2 bases from V and 0 bases from J, leaving 6 bases between. The V gene's germline CDR1 is SGHDN and CDR2 FVKESK. CDR3 residues: CASSQRQSTDTQYF. For the CDR3, the DNA is TGTGCCAGCAGCCAACGGCAGAGCACAGATACGCAGTATTTT.

V usage is TRBV29-1 and J usage is TRBJ2-7; 9 bases are shared with TRBD1. The ends lost 3 bases at V and 6 bases at J; junction bases unmatched: 12. Germline V lookup: CDR1 SQVTM, CDR2 ANQGSEA. The CDR3 is 15 residues long. The chain's CDR3 is CSVEKVTGGTGEQYF. CDR3 in DNA: TGCAGCGTTGAGAAGGTGACAGGGGGTACTGGCGAGCAGTACTTC.

The V gene is TRBV30, the J gene TRBJ2-1; D is unresolved. The CDR3 has 11 amino acids. With 1 base removed from V and 10 bases from J, the gap between germline ends came to 8 bases. Per germline, CDR1 GTSNPN and CDR2 SVGIG (reference sequence). The CDR3 DNA is TGTGCCTGGAGTGGGGCTGAAGAGCAGTTCTTC. Amino acids: CAWSGAEEQFF.

This chain joins TRBV19 and TRBJ2-5, with 7 bases fitting TRBD2. The germline V gene encodes CDR1 LNHDA and CDR2 SQIVND (reference sequence). J lost 5 bases, V lost 4 bases, and 13 bases had no gene match. The CDR3 sequence is 16 residues long. As DNA, the CDR3 is TGTGCCAGTAGTAGGGGGAGCGGGGCGTTGTTTGAGACCCAGTACTTC. As protein: CASSRGSGALFETQYF.

Details on this clone: Within the sample, other DNA sequences also encode this same CDR3. V usage is TRBV9 and J usage is TRBJ1-2; D is ambiguous. Trimming shortened V by 0 bases and J by 5 bases, and 5 bases separated the two germline ends. Germline V lookup: CDR1 SGDLS, CDR2 YYNGEE. This CDR3 is built from 12 residues. The CDR3 region is CASSVDGYGYTF. Written as DNA, the CDR3 is TGTGCCAGCAGCGTAGATGGTTATGGCTACACCTTC. Based on the CDR3 plus reference TRBV9 and TRBJ1-2, the full variable domain is DSGVTQTPKHLITATGQRVTLRCSPRSGDLSVYWYQQSLDQGLQFLIQYYNGEERAKGNILERFSAQQFPDLHSELNLSSLELGDSALYFCASSVDGYGYTFGSGTRLTVV.

V gene TRBV6-6 combines with J gene TRBJ2-5, with D tentatively TRBD1 (5 bases). Germline CDR1 MNHNY, CDR2 SVGAGI (reference sequence). CDR3 size: 14 residues. With 2 bases removed from V and 0 bases from J, the gap between germline ends came to 7 bases. This CDR3 reads CASSYVTDQETQYF. CDR3 sequence (DNA): TGTGCCAGCAGTTACGTGACAGACCAAGAGACCCAGTACTTC.

This clone has more than one count but fewer than ten. This sequence joins TRBV29-1 and TRBJ2-1; 9 positions agree with TRBD2. Trimming at V came to 7 bases and at J to 4 bases, leaving 11 bases not matched to a gene. The CDR3 covers 15 residues. Per the germline V gene, CDR1 is SQVTM and CDR2 is ANQGSEA. CDR3 in amino acids: CSARQGLAVYNEQFF. The DNA for the CDR3 is TGCAGCGCCAGACAGGGACTAGCAGTATACAATGAGCAGTTCTTC.

The chain recombines TRBV9 with TRBJ2-3, with D perhaps being TRBD1 or TRBD2 (5 bases each). Germline V CDR1 and CDR2: SGDLS, YYNGEE. The V end lost 3 bases, the J end lost 2 bases, and 7 bases lay between the germline ends. The CDR3 totals 13 residues. CDR3 nucleotides: TGTGCCAGCAGCGCTGGGACCACAGATACGCAGTATTTT. Translation gives CASSAGTTDTQYF.

The chain joins TRBV7-2 to TRBJ1-2; 8 bases are shared with TRBD1. The V gene's germline CDR1 is SGHTA and CDR2 FQGNSA. Unmatched junction bases numbered 1, after V lost 4 bases and J lost 0 bases. The CDR3 length is 14 residues. CDR3 sequence reads: CASSSDRANYGYTF. The CDR3 nucleotides read TGTGCCAGCAGCTCGGACAGGGCTAACTATGGCTACACCTTC. The full variable domain, in which reference TRBV7-2 and TRBJ1-2 provide the parts outside the CDR3, is GAGVSQSPSNKVTEKGKDVELRCDPISGHTALYWYRQSLGQGLEFLIYFQGNSAPDKSGLPSDRFSAERTGGSVSTLTIQRTQQEDSAVYLCASSSDRANYGYTFGSGTRLTVV.

The chain carries TRBV11-2 and TRBJ2-7; 8 bases fit TRBD1. Germline lookup yields CDR1 SGHAT and CDR2 FQNNGV. This CDR3 is built from 15 residues. The V segment lost 3 bases and the J segment 2 bases; nucleotides outside the gene matches: 6. The chain's CDR3 is CASSLTGTGPYEQYF. As DNA, the CDR3 is TGTGCCAGCAGCTTGACCGGGACAGGTCCCTACGAGCAGTACTTC.

This clone showed up just a few times. The rearrangement uses TRBV5-6 and TRBJ1-5; the D gene is possibly TRBD1 (6 bases). Between the trimmed V and J ends, which lost 3 bases and 4 bases, there was a span of 11 bases. The CDR3 spans 14 residues. Germline lookup yields CDR1 SGHDT and CDR2 YYEEEE. DNA of the CDR3: TGTGCCAGCAGCTCTGGGACATCTAATCAGCCCCAGCATTTT. Its protein is CASSSGTSNQPQHF.

This clone was counted only a few times. The chain has TRBV2 and TRBJ2-2; D call uncertain. The length of the CDR3 is 14 residues. Per the germline V gene, CDR1 is SNHLY and CDR2 is FYNNEI. Between the trimmed V and J ends, which lost 4 bases and 5 bases, there was a span of 11 bases. CDR3 amino acids: CASSGRARTGELFF. In nucleotides, the CDR3 is TGTGCCAGCAGTGGTAGGGCTAGGACCGGGGAGCTGTTTTTT.